What follows describes a single T cell receptor beta chain. It lacks a known antigen. No base quality information exists; no much larger clone differs at one position. V trim: 5 bases; J trim: 3 bases; unmatched bases: 5. The CDR3, from cysteine to phenylalanine, totals 15 residues. Just CDR3 DNA is preserved here, 45 bases in frame from base 1. Reading the germline V gene gives CDR1 SGHVS and CDR2 FNYEAQ. This record comes from a study of technical replicates of blood from several donors (dated 2017 in TCRdb). The library was obtained by the immunoSEQ multiplex PCR assay. TCRdb's version of the immuneACCESS table is confined to in-frame rearrangements and falls short of the full clone set. An unresolved V gene accounts for under half of the shortfall where checked; the remainder is of unknown origin. For this sample there are about 62,000 clones; about 89% appear just once. The top ten hold 5.2% of the sample.

The sequenced sample consisted of PBMCs. The TCR was taken from a human donor in good health. Some clones in this sample may be carry-over from other donors' samples. The rearrangement joined TRBV7-6 to TRBJ1-3; 9 junctional bases match TRBD1. The DNA sequence reads TGTGCCAGCAGCCCCGACAGGGGGTTTGGAAACACCATATATTTT. Translated, it gives CASSPDRGFGNTIYF.